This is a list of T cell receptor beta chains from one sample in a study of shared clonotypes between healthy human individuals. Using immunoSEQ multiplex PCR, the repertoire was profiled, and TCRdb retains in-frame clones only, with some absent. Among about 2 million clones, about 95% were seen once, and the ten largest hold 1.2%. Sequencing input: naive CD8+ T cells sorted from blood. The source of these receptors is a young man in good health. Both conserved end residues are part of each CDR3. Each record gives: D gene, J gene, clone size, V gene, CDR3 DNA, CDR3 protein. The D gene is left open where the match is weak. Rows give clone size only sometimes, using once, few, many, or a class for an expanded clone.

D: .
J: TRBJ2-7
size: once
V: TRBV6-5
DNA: TGTGCCAGCAGCCCCTCCGGGAGCGAGCAGTACTTC
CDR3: CASSPSGSEQYF

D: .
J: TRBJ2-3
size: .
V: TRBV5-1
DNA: TGCGCCAGCAGCCCGAACCCGCGCCTGGACGGACAGACCACAGATACGCAGTATTTT
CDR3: CASSPNPRLDGQTTDTQYF

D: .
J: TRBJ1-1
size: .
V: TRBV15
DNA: TGTGCCACCAGCGGTTCTCGGGGGGAGAACACTGAAGCTTTCTTT
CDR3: CATSGSRGENTEAFF

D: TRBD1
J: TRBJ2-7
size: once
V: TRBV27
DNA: TGTGCCAGCAGTTTATTGGTCCGGACAGGGACCTACGAGCAGTACTTC
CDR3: CASSLLVRTGTYEQYF

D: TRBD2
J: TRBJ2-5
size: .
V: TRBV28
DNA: TGTGCCAGCAGTTTATTCGAACTAGCGGGGGGGGAAGAGACCCAGTACTTC
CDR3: CASSLFELAGGEETQYF

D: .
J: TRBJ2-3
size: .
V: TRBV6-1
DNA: TGTGCCAGCAGTGAAGAGGAGGCCACAGATACGCAGTATTTT
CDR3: CASSEEEATDTQYF

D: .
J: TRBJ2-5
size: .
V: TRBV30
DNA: TGTGCCTGGAGTACCGGGGCAGGGGAGACCCAGTACTTC
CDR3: CAWSTGAGETQYF

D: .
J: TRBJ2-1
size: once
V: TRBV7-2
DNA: TGTGCCAGCAGCTTATGGACTGAAATCTCCTACAATGAGCAGTTCTTC
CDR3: CASSLWTEISYNEQFF

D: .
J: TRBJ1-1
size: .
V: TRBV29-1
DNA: TGCAGCGTTGGAGGGGGGACTGAAGCTTTCTTT
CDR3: CSVGGGTEAFF

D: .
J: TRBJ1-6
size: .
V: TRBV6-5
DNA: TGTGCCAGCAGTTACCCCGACTATAATTCACCCCTCCACTTT
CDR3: CASSYPDYNSPLHF

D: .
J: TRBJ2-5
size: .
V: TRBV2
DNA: TGTGCCAGCAGTGGTGAGCGGGAGACCCAGTACTTC
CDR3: CASSGERETQYF

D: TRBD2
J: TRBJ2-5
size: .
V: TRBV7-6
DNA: TGTGCCAGCAGCCATGAAGCGGGACAAGAGACCCAGTACTTC
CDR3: CASSHEAGQETQYF

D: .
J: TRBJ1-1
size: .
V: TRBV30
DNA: TGTGCCTGGACCGGTGGAATTGAAGCTTTCTTT
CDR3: CAWTGGIEAFF

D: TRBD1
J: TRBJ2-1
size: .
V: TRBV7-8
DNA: TGTGCCAGCGACAGGGGACTGGGGAATGAGCAGTTCTTC
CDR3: CASDRGLGNEQFF

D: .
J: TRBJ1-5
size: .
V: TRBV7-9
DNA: TGTGCCAGCAGCTCAGAGGGGACTGATCAGCCCCAGCATTTT
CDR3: CASSSEGTDQPQHF

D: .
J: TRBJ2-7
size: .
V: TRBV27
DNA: TGTGCCAGCAGTCCCTTCCCCGGTAGCTTGGGCTACGAGCAGTACTTC
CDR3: CASSPFPGSLGYEQYF

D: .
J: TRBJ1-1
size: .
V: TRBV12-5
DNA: TGTGCTAGTGGTTTGCTTTTTGAAGCTTTCTTT
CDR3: CASGLLFEAFF

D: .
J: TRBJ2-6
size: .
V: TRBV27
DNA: TGTGCCAGCAGTTTAGGTGGGACTGGGGCCAACGTCCTGACTTTC
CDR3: CASSLGGTGANVLTF

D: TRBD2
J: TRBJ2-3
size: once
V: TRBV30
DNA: TGTGCCTGGAGTGTATCGGGGGGGCTAGATACGCAGTATTTT
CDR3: CAWSVSGGLDTQYF

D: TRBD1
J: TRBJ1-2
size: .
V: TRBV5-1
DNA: TGCGCCAGCAGCCCGACAGGGACCTTCCCTTATGGCTACACCTTC
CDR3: CASSPTGTFPYGYTF

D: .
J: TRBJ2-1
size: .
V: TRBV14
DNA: TGTGCCAGCAGCCAAGAGGGTGCTGAGCAGTTCTTC
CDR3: CASSQEGAEQFF

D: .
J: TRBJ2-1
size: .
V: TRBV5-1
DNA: TGCGCCAGCAACAGCTTGGGTCGAGGACGCGATGAGCAGTTCTTC
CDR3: CASNSLGRGRDEQFF

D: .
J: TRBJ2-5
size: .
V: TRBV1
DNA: TGCACCAGCAGCCAATTAAGGCAGACCCAGTACTTC
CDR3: CTSSQLRQTQYF

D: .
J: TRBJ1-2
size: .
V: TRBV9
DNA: TGTGCCAGCAGCGCTGGGACGGAAAACTATGGCTACACCTTC
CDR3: CASSAGTENYGYTF

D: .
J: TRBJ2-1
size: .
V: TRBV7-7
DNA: TGTGCTAGCAGCTTAGAGGGCGGGTGGGGTGAGCAGTTCTTC
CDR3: CASSLEGGWGEQFF

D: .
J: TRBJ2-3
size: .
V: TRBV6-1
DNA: TGTGCCAGCAGTGGGGTATGGGGAGGCACAGATACGCAGTATTTT
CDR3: CASSGVWGGTDTQYF

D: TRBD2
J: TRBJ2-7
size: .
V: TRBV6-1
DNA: TGTGCCAGCAGTGAAGGTAGCGGGGGTTCGTACGAGCAGTACTTC
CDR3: CASSEGSGGSYEQYF

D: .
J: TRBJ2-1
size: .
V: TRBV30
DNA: TGTGCCTGGGAAGGCCTAAAGGGTGGGCAGTTCTTC
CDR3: CAWEGLKGGQFF

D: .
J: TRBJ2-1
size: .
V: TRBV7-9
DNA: TGTGCCAGCAGCCCTGGGTTTGGGCAGTTCTTC
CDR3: CASSPGFGQFF

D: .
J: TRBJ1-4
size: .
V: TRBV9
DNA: TGTGCCAGCAGCTCCGTTACGCAGCTGTTTTTT
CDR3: CASSSVTQLFF

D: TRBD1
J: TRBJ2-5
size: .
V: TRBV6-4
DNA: TGTGCCAGCAGGGAGACAGGGAAAGCGACCCAGTACTTC
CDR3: CASRETGKATQYF

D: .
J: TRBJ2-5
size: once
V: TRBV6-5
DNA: TGTGCCAGCAGTCCGCTGTTTGGGGGGGAGACCCAGTACTTC
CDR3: CASSPLFGGETQYF

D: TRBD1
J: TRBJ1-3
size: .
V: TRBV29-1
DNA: TGCAGCGTTGAAGCGGTGGGACAGGGGCGCGGGGACACCATATATTTT
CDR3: CSVEAVGQGRGDTIYF

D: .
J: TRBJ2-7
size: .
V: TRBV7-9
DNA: TGTGCCAGCAGCTTAGCATACGGGTCTCGCGAGCAGTACTTC
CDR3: CASSLAYGSREQYF

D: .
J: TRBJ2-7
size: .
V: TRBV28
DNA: TGTGCCAGCAGTCTGACAGGTGCCTACGAGCAGTACTTC
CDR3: CASSLTGAYEQYF

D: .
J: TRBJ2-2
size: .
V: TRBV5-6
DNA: TGTGCCAGCAGCTTGGATCGGGGGGCGATGGCCGGGGAGCTGTTTTTT
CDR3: CASSLDRGAMAGELFF